This TCR beta chain stems from a study of blood T cell repertoires in COVID-19. About the study: Sites in the United States, Italy and Spain provided acute and convalescent COVID-19 samples. Sample material is recorded as cDNA or gDNA derived from T cells, B-cell-depleted T cells, or PBMCs.

This CDR3 has 15 amino acids. Trimming left V 2 bases short and J 4 bases short, with 17 bases between. CDR1 is GTSNPN, CDR2 SVGIG, per germline (reference sequence). This clone has a single count. Authors' analysis steps: Using reference gene primer amplification, nucleated cell counts were estimated. Sequenced by immunoSEQ multiplex PCR; TCRdb stores in-frame clones only, minus some. V and J calls and clone size are those listed in that table; D and trimming were worked out from the DNA. The profile shows 250,000 to 350,000 clones, 90% of them singletons. Sequencing was done on a sample of peripheral blood. The clonotype originates from a woman younger than 45 with COVID-19, enrolled during active disease. This chain joins TRBV30 and TRBJ1-1, with a weak D call TRBD1 (5 bases). CDR3 nucleotides: TGTGCCTGGAGTCCTTCGGGTCGCGGGGGCACTGAAGCTTTCTTT. This gives the protein CAWSPSGRGGTEAFF. The complete variable domain, with remaining parts taken from reference TRBV30 and TRBJ1-1, reads SQTIHQWPATLVQPVGSPLSLECTVEGTSNPNLYWYRQAAGRGLQLLFYSVGIGQISSEVPQNLSASRPQDRQFILSSKKLLLSDSGFYLCAWSPSGRGGTEAFFGQGTRLTVV.